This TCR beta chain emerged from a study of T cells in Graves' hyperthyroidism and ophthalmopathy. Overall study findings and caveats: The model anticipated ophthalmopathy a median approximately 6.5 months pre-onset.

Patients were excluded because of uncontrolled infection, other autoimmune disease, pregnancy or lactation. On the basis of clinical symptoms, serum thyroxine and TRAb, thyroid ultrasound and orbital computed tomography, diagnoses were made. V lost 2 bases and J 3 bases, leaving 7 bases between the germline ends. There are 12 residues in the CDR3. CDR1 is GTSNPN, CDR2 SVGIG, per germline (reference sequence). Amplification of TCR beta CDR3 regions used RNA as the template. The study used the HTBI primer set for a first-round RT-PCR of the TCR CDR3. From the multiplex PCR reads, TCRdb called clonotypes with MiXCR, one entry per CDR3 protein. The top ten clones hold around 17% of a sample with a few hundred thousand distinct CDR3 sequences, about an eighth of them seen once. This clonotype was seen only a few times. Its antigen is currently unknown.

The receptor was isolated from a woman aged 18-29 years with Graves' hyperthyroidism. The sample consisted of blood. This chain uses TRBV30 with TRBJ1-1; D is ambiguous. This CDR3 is CAWSPRDTEAFF. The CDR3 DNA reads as TGTGCCTGGAGTCCCCGCGACACTGAAGCTTTCTTT.